The next 27 T cell receptor beta chains were all read from a single sample in a study of blood T cell repertoires in COVID-19. Clones were read by immunoSEQ multiplex PCR, and TCRdb kept only the in-frame ones, dropping some. The top ten hold about 1% of the sample, which has a few hundred thousand clones, approximately 90% seen once. Sequencing was done on a sample of peripheral blood. The receptors stem from a woman between 40 and 55 years old who had recovered from COVID-19.

This clone was detected only a few times. The rearrangement joins TRBV9 to TRBJ1-1, with a weak D call TRBD1 (5 bases). V shed 9 bases and J shed 5 bases, with 14 bases lying between them. The CDR3 contains 12 residues. The V gene's germline CDR1 is SGDLS and CDR2 YYNGEE. The CDR3 DNA follows: TGTGCCACCCCCGGGGGGGAGACTGAAGCTTTCTTT. Translated: CATPGGETEAFF.

The V call is TRBV19, the J call TRBJ2-1, with TRBD2 matching over 13 bases. The V gene's germline CDR1 is LNHDA and CDR2 SQIVND (reference sequence). V lost 6 bases, J lost 6 bases, and 8 bases stayed unmatched. The CDR3 has 16 residues. In DNA, the CDR3 is TGTGCCAGTAGGGCCCGGGGGACTAGCGGGATCAATGAGCAGTTCTTC. Protein: CASRARGTSGINEQFF.

The J gene is TRBJ1-6, the V gene TRBV15; unclear D gene. This CDR3 region has 15 residues. V lost 1 base and J lost 8, with 12 bases in between. Looked up from germline, CDR1 is LNHNV and CDR2 is YYDKDF (reference sequence). The CDR3 DNA reads as TGTGCCACCAGCAGAGGGGGAGGGAGAGATTCACCCCTCCACTTT. It encodes CATSRGGGRDSPLHF.

The CDR3 reads CASSFSPTSGSGGGELFF. The CDR3 coding sequence is TGTGCCAGCAGCTTTTCCCCCACTAGCGGGAGCGGGGGCGGGGAGCTGTTTTTT. The gene calls are TRBV11-2 and TRBJ2-2; the match to TRBD2 covers 11 bases. The V gene end was trimmed by 3 bases and the J gene end by 7 bases; junction bases not matched to a gene: 13. The germline V gene has CDR1 SGHAT and CDR2 FQNNGV. This CDR3 region has 18 residues.

This rearrangement joins TRBV5-1 to TRBJ2-1, with 7 bases identical to TRBD1. CDR3 length: 15 amino acids. Germline CDR1 is SGHRS and CDR2 is YFSETQ. The J segment lost 5 bases and the V segment lost 3 bases, leaving 8 bases of the junction unmatched. In nucleotides, the CDR3 is TGCGCCAGCAGCTCCAAGACAGGGTCCCACAATGAGCAGTTCTTC. This codes for CASSSKTGSHNEQFF.

The genes are TRBV5-1 and TRBJ2-3, with 7 bases matching TRBD2. The CDR3 spans 16 residues. Losses at the gene ends were 6 bases for V and 2 bases for J; bases not matched to a gene: 12. CDR1 and CDR2 (germline): SGHRS, YFSETQ. The CDR3 loop reads CASTEDPSGPTDTQYF. The CDR3 coding sequence is TGCGCCAGCACCGAGGACCCTAGCGGCCCCACAGATACGCAGTATTTT.

The chain has TRBV30 and TRBJ1-3; the D is unclear. CDR1 and CDR2 from the germline V gene are GTSNPN and SVGIG (reference sequence). This CDR3 is 14 amino acids long. Trimming took off 4 bases at V and 0 bases at J, with 10 bases between the two ends. The CDR3 DNA sequence: TGTGCCTGGATGGTCCACAGCTCTGGAAACACCATATATTTT. This encodes CAWMVHSSGNTIYF.

The CDR3 DNA follows: TGTGCCAGCAGCAGGGGCAGGGGGTCTACCTACGAGCAGTACGTC. Translating gives CASSRGRGSTYEQYV. The chain recombines TRBV6-2 or TRBV6-3 with TRBJ2-7; 7 bases align to TRBD1. The trim removed 6 bases at V and 2 bases at J, leaving 10 bases unmatched. This CDR3 is built from 15 residues. Germline CDR1 reads MNHEY; CDR2 reads SVGEGT.

V and J are TRBV27 and TRBJ1-2, with no clear D. Deletions cut 3 bases from V and 4 bases from J, with 9 bases between. Germline CDR1 MNHEY, CDR2 SMNVEV (reference sequence). The CDR3 is 13 residues long. CDR3 protein: CASSLSRLYGYTF. For the CDR3, the DNA is TGTGCCAGCAGTTTGTCCAGGCTCTATGGCTACACCTTC.

The chain uses TRBV4-3 and TRBJ2-5; D not resolved. Germline lookup yields CDR1 LGHNA and CDR2 YSLEER. The CDR3 is made up of 14 amino acids. Trimming removed 1 base from V and 2 bases from J, with 8 bases in between. The CDR3 DNA sequence: TGCGCCAGCAGCCAAGGTGGGCCTCAAGAGACCCAGTACTTC. It yields the protein CASSQGGPQETQYF.

This clone was seen more than once but under ten times. The J gene is TRBJ2-2, the V gene TRBV7-3; 9 bases agree with TRBD1. Germline V gene data show CDR1 as SGHTA and CDR2 as FQGTGA. The CDR3 is made up of 18 amino acids. Losses at the gene ends were 5 bases for V and 4 bases for J; bases not matched to a gene: 14. CDR3 amino acids: CASSPFGAGTGPTGELFF. The CDR3 coding sequence is TGTGCCAGCAGCCCCTTCGGGGCGGGGACAGGGCCCACCGGGGAGCTGTTTTTT.

The chain carries TRBV19 and TRBJ2-1; 7 positions agree with TRBD2. Germline V CDR1 and CDR2: LNHDA, SQIVND (reference sequence). The CDR3 consists of 14 residues. J was trimmed by 5 bases and V by 9 bases; bases with no gene match: 10. CDR3: CASGGGTTDNEQFF. As DNA, the CDR3 is TGTGCCAGCGGTGGGGGGACTACCGACAATGAGCAGTTCTTC.

The gene calls are TRBV24-1 and TRBJ1-1; maybe TRBD1 (5 bases). Germline V gives CDR1 KGHDR, CDR2 SFDVKD. This CDR3 has 12 amino acids. CDR3 nucleotides: TGTGGTCGCGGTCTGGAGGGGACTGAAGCTTTCTTT. Translated, it gives CGRGLEGTEAFF.

This clone was counted between two and nine times. This chain connects TRBV5-6 to TRBJ1-1; D perhaps matches TRBD1 (6 bases). The CDR3 extends over 15 amino acids. V lost 6 bases and J 0 bases, leaving 15 bases between the germline ends. Germline V gives CDR1 SGHDT, CDR2 YYEEEE. CDR3 nucleotide sequence: TGTGCCAGCACCCCCGGGACAAAATTGAACACTGAAGCTTTCTTT. It yields the protein CASTPGTKLNTEAFF.

This clone was seen a single time. The rearrangement links TRBV24-1 to TRBJ2-1, with 7 nucleotides matching TRBD1. V trimming: 4 bases; J trimming: 8 bases; junction bases outside the gene matches: 13. The length of the CDR3 is 16 residues. The germline V gene encodes CDR1 KGHDR and CDR2 SFDVKD. CDR3 sequence reads: CATSDPGQSGRDEQFF. CDR3 bases: TGTGCCACCAGTGACCCGGGACAGTCAGGACGGGATGAGCAGTTCTTC.

This rearrangement joins TRBV11-2 to TRBJ2-2; maybe TRBD1 (6 bases). Trimming removed 1 base from V and 5 bases from J, with 17 bases in between. Germline V lookup: CDR1 SGHAT, CDR2 FQNNGV. The CDR3 is 17 residues long. The CDR3 is CASSLGGGHQGTGELFF. The CDR3 DNA reads as TGTGCCAGCAGCTTAGGTGGGGGCCACCAGGGGACCGGGGAGCTGTTTTTT.

The rearrangement joins TRBV5-1 to TRBJ1-1, with 7 bases identical to TRBD1. Germline CDR1 reads SGHRS; CDR2 reads YFSETQ. The CDR3 covers 19 residues. V lost 3 bases and J lost 4; bases outside the gene matches: 21. The CDR3 DNA reads as TGCGCCAGCAGCTGGGGTGCCCTGGGGTTACAGGGGCGTTCCACTGAAGCTTTCTTT. As protein: CASSWGALGLQGRSTEAFF.

This chain uses TRBV12-5 with TRBJ1-2, with a tentative D call TRBD1 (6 bases). Trimming took 1 base from V and 4 from J, leaving 7 bases between them. The CDR3 is made up of 13 amino acids. CDR1 is LGHNT and CDR2 is FRNRAP in the germline V gene. DNA of the CDR3: TGTGCTAGTGGTTTGGGGGGGCGCTATGGCTACACCTTC. Protein: CASGLGGRYGYTF.

In this sample, this clone turned up once. The chain joins TRBV30 to TRBJ2-3, with 10 bases lining up with TRBD2. CDR3 length equals 15 residues. Germline CDR1 is GTSNPN and CDR2 is SVGIG (reference sequence). The V and J ends lost 2 bases and 1 base, in that order; junction bases with no gene match: 3. CDR3 bases: TGTGCCTGGAGTAAGAGCGGGAGGGGCACAGATACGCAGTATTTT. It is translated as CAWSKSGRGTDTQYF.

CDR3 bases: TGTGCCAGCAGCTCGTGGGGCGGGAGCGGGACCTCCTACAATGAGCAGTTCTTC. This translates into CASSSWGGSGTSYNEQFF. The gene calls are TRBV7-9 and TRBJ2-1; TRBD2 aligns across 7 bases. The CDR3 consists of 18 residues. J was trimmed by 0 bases and V by 4 bases; bases with no gene match: 12. Germline V gene data show CDR1 as SEHNR and CDR2 as FQNEAQ (reference sequence).

This sequence joins TRBV19 and TRBJ1-1; D is unclear. V was clipped by 6 bases and J by 7 bases, with 12 bases between them. The CDR3 extends over 12 amino acids. Germline V gene data show CDR1 as LNHDA and CDR2 as SQIVND (reference sequence). Here the CDR3 reads CASRPGAREAFF. The CDR3 DNA reads TGTGCCAGTAGGCCAGGCGCCCGTGAAGCTTTCTTT.

The chain has TRBV10-3 and TRBJ2-5; TRBD1 matches 8 bases. V lost 2 bases to trimming and J lost 4 bases; unmatched junction nucleotides: 9. This CDR3 is built from 16 residues. CDR1 and CDR2 from the germline V gene are ENHRY and SYGVKD. The CDR3 nucleotides are TGTGCCATCAGTGAGATAGCAGGGGGCGCGGGAGAGACCCAGTACTTC. It specifies CAISEIAGGAGETQYF.

The chain carries TRBV19 and TRBJ2-2, with 8 bases fitting TRBD2. The J segment lost 3 bases and the V segment lost 4 bases, leaving 10 bases of the junction unmatched. The CDR3 is 17 amino acids. Germline V lookup: CDR1 LNHDA, CDR2 SQIVND (reference sequence). In DNA form, the CDR3 reads TGTGCCAGTAGTACCGGGACTAGGGGGAGGGACACCGGGGAGCTGTTTTTT. Protein product: CASSTGTRGRDTGELFF.

This chain links TRBV7-3 with TRBJ2-1; possible D gene TRBD2, 7 bases. The CDR3 has 15 amino acids. V dropped 2 bases and J dropped 4 bases, with 12 bases sitting between them. The germline CDR1 and CDR2 sequences are SGHTA and FQGTGA. CDR3 coding DNA: TGTGCCAGCAGCTTAGGGGGGGCCACATACAATGAGCAGTTCTTC. Translation gives CASSLGGATYNEQFF.

The chain joins TRBV4-3 to TRBJ2-2, with 7 nucleotides matching TRBD2. CDR1 and CDR2 (germline): LGHNA, YSLEER. The V segment lost 5 bases and the J segment 2 bases; nucleotides outside the gene matches: 8. The CDR3 is 16 amino acids. This CDR3 reads CASSRSSGTNTGELFF. For the CDR3, the DNA is TGCGCCAGCAGCAGGTCTAGCGGCACTAACACCGGGGAGCTGTTTTTT.

The V gene is TRBV3-1 (or the pseudogene TRBV3-2), the J gene TRBJ2-3; 7 bases map to TRBD2. The CDR3 is 15 residues long. With 8 bases clipped from V and 6 bases from J, the junction kept 14 bases outside the gene matches. Per the germline V gene, CDR1 is LGHDT and CDR2 is YNNKEL (reference sequence). The CDR3 nucleotides read TGTGCCAGCGGCGGGCTAGCGGATCCCCAGGATACGCAGTATTTT. Its protein is CASGGLADPQDTQYF.

The chain couples TRBV5-8 to TRBJ1-2, with D perhaps TRBD1 (5 bases). From germline, CDR1 is SGHTS and CDR2 YDEGEE. CDR3 size: 13 residues. Trimming took 2 bases from V and 6 from J, leaving 11 bases between them. The CDR3 sequence is CASSFAGPNGYTF. CDR3 coding DNA: TGTGCCAGCAGCTTCGCAGGGCCCAATGGCTACACCTTC.